One sample yielded the 11 T cell receptor beta chains listed below, sequenced in a study of T cell responses to AZD1222 COVID-19 vaccine. TCRdb's table, derived via immunoSEQ multiplex PCR, lists solely in-frame clones and lacks some. The table lists under 170,000 clones, more than 85% of them singletons, with approximately 3.3% in the top ten. Sample: peripheral blood, taken 28 days after the second AZD1222 dose. These receptors were collected from an adult who received the AZD1222 COVID-19 vaccine.

J is TRBJ1-4 and V is TRBV12-3 or TRBV12-4; D remains ambiguous. Trimming removed 5 bases at V and 5 bases at J, with 9 bases between. This CDR3 spans 13 amino acids. DNA for the CDR3: TGTGCCAGCAGTATTACCGAAAATGAAAAACTGTTTTTT. It specifies CASSITENEKLFF.

The chain couples TRBV10-3 to TRBJ2-7, with TRBD2 matching over 7 bases. Losses at the gene ends were 6 bases for V and 6 bases for J; bases not matched to a gene: 11. The CDR3 is 14 residues long. Germline CDR1 is ENHRY and CDR2 is SYGVKD. CDR3 DNA sequence: TGTGCCATCAGCCAAGCGGGATACAAAGCCGAGCAGTACTTC. Translating it yields CAISQAGYKAEQYF.

This chain links TRBV6-1 with TRBJ1-2; no reliable D call. V lost 2 bases, J lost 8 bases, and 6 bases lay in between. Per the germline V gene, CDR1 is MNHNS and CDR2 is SASEGT. This CDR3 is built from 11 residues. CDR3 in amino acids: CASSELRGYTF. Here the CDR3 DNA reads TGTGCCAGCAGTGAACTCCGCGGCTACACCTTC.

J is TRBJ2-1 and V is TRBV24-1, with 11 bases matching TRBD1. In germline, CDR1 is KGHDR, CDR2 SFDVKD. After removal of 4 bases from V and 8 bases from J, the junction contained 15 bases not matched to a gene. CDR3 size: 18 residues. The CDR3 region has the DNA TGTGCCACCAGTGACACAAACCTGGACAGGGGGCGCGGGGATGAGCAGTTCTTC. Its translation is CATSDTNLDRGRGDEQFF.

V gene TRBV21-1 combines with J gene TRBJ2-1; the table's D call of TRBD2 was not tested on the DNA. TRBV21-1 is a documented pseudogene. The CDR3 is 20 amino acids. CDR3 in amino acids: CASSRSRDRVIAGGANEQFF. The CDR3 DNA follows: TGTGCCAGCAGCAGAAGCCGGGACAGGGTTATAGCGGGAGGTGCGAATGAGCAGTTCTTC.

The V and J genes are TRBV4-1 and TRBJ2-5; a possible D gene is TRBD2 (6 bases). CDR1 MGHRA and CDR2 YSYEKL come from the germline V gene. V was cut by 0 bases and J by 2 bases, with 13 bases left in between. The CDR3 loop spans 16 amino acids. CDR3 amino acids: CASSQELRGGQETQYF. The CDR3, as DNA: TGCGCCAGCAGCCAAGAGTTGAGGGGAGGACAAGAGACCCAGTACTTC.

This rearrangement joins TRBV6-1 to TRBJ1-1, with D possibly being TRBD1 (5 bases). Germline CDR1 is MNHNS and CDR2 is SASEGT. This CDR3 is 14 amino acids long. V gave up 2 bases and J gave up 2 bases, with 9 bases separating them. The CDR3 spells CASSERGDNTEAFF. In nucleotides, the CDR3 is TGTGCCAGCAGTGAAAGAGGGGATAACACTGAAGCTTTCTTT.

This chain connects TRBV9 to TRBJ2-1; D may be TRBD1 (6 bases). V lost 0 bases to trimming and J lost 8 bases, with 6 bases between them. There are 12 residues in the CDR3. CDR1 is SGDLS, CDR2 YYNGEE, per germline. In nucleotides, the CDR3 is TGTGCCAGCAGCGTAGACAGGGATGAGCAGTTCTTC. Its translation is CASSVDRDEQFF.

CDR3 sequence reads: CASSWGLAGDYNEQFF. In nucleotides, the CDR3 is TGCGCCAGCAGCTGGGGCCTAGCGGGAGATTACAATGAGCAGTTCTTC. J is TRBJ2-1 and V is TRBV5-1, with TRBD2 matching 10 bases. The length of the CDR3 is 16 residues. Germline V CDR1 and CDR2: SGHRS, YFSETQ. The junction had 7 bases not matched to a gene; V was cut back by 3 bases and J by 4 bases.

V is TRBV6-4 and J is TRBJ1-2; D is perhaps TRBD1 (6 bases). The germline V and J ends were trimmed by 2 bases and 7 bases, with 14 bases remaining between them. The germline V gene has CDR1 MRHNA and CDR2 SNTAGT. This CDR3 contains 14 residues. The CDR3 region is CASSDGQGSAGYTF. The CDR3 DNA follows: TGTGCCAGCAGTGACGGGCAGGGGAGCGCTGGCTACACCTTC.

The chain uses TRBV28 and TRBJ2-1; 12 bases are shared with TRBD2. The junction had 5 bases not matched to a gene; V was cut back by 6 bases and J by 8 bases. CDR3 size: 14 residues. Germline CDR1 and CDR2: MDHEN and SYDVKM. The CDR3 nucleotides read TGTGCCAGCAGCGCTAGCGGGAGGGGTTATGAGCAGTTCTTC. Translated: CASSASGRGYEQFF.